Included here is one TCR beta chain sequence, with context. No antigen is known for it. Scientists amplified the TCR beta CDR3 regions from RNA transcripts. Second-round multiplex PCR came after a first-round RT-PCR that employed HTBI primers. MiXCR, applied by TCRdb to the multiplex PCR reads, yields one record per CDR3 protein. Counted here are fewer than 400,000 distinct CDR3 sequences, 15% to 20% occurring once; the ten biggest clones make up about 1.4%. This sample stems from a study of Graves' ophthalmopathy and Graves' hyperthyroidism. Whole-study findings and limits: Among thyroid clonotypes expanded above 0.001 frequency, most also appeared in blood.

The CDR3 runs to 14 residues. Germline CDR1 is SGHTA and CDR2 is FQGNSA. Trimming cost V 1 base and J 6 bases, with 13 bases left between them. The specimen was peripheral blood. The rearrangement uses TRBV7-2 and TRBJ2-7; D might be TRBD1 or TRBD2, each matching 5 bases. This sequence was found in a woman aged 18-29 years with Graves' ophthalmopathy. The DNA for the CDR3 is TGTGCCAGCAGCTTAGGAGGACGGGGCAGCGAGCAGTACTTC. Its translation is CASSLGGRGSEQYF.